Presented here are 18 T cell receptor beta chains from one specimen sequenced in a study of human T cells and chemical hapten exposure. TCRdb redid the calling of the RACE reads with MiXCR, one entry per CDR3 protein. The data show about 270,000 distinct CDR3 sequences, with around 7.7% seen just once and roughly 1.2% held by the top ten. The time point denotes: pre-sensitization, week 0. Stated treatment: therapeutic diphenylcyclopropenone sensitization with weekly scalp DPC. The specimen was whole blood, collected in connection with sensitization to the hapten diphenylcyclopropenone (DPC). These receptors all come from a man younger than 30 with alopecia areata. Some clones in this sample may be carry-over from other donors' samples.

This clonotype was recorded a few times. The chain is built from TRBV28 and TRBJ2-7, with TRBD2 matching 10 bases. V lost 5 bases and J lost 3; bases outside the gene matches: 10. Germline V gene data show CDR1 as MDHEN and CDR2 as SYDVKM. The CDR3 consists of 16 residues. Here the CDR3 reads CASSERGGQFFYEQYF. CDR3 coding DNA: TGTGCCAGCAGTGAGCGGGGGGGCCAGTTTTTCTACGAGCAGTACTTC.

There are a few counts of this clonotype. The J gene is TRBJ1-1, the V gene TRBV27; maybe TRBD1 (5 bases). V was trimmed by 3 bases and J by 1 base, leaving 12 bases between them. Germline V CDR1 and CDR2: MNHEY, SMNVEV (reference sequence). This CDR3 spans 15 amino acids. CDR3 sequence reads: CASSFRGATNTEAFF. As DNA, the CDR3 is TGTGCCAGCAGTTTCAGAGGGGCCACGAACACTGAAGCTTTCTTT.

J is TRBJ1-3 and V is TRBV25-1; D may be TRBD1 (5 bases). Germline CDR1 MGHDK, CDR2 SYGVNS. The ends were cut back, 6 bases at V and 0 bases at J, with 12 bases in the middle. This CDR3 comprises 15 residues. The CDR3 DNA reads TGTGCCAGCAGGGGGCCGGGGCCCTCTGGAAACACCATATATTTT. Protein: CASRGPGPSGNTIYF.

This clonotype has a handful of counts. Here the CDR3 DNA reads TGTGCCAGCAGTGAATTATTGACAGGTGTTGGGGGGCAGTATTTT. Amino acid sequence: CASSELLTGVGGQYF. The gene calls are TRBV25-1 and TRBJ2-3; weak D call: TRBD1 (6 bases). Germline CDR1 is MGHDK and CDR2 is SYGVNS. V was shortened by 1 base and J by 11 bases, with 19 bases between the two germline ends. The CDR3 covers 15 residues.

A few counts support this clonotype. V usage is TRBV7-2 and J usage is TRBJ2-1; 7 bases are shared with TRBD1. The CDR3 is made up of 16 amino acids. Looked up from germline, CDR1 is SGHTA and CDR2 is FQGNSA. The V segment lost 5 bases and the J segment 0 bases; nucleotides outside the gene matches: 7. The CDR3 spells CASSPIGGHSYNEQFF. The DNA for the CDR3 is TGTGCCAGCAGCCCGATAGGGGGCCACTCCTACAATGAGCAGTTCTTC. The entire variable domain, with the rest obtained from reference TRBV7-2 and TRBJ2-1, is as follows: GAGVSQSPSNKVTEKGKDVELRCDPISGHTALYWYRQSLGQGLEFLIYFQGNSAPDKSGLPSDRFSAERTGGSVSTLTIQRTQQEDSAVYLCASSPIGGHSYNEQFFGPGTRLTVL.

This clonotype was detected ten times or more. This sequence joins TRBV7-9 and TRBJ1-5; 7 bases match TRBD1. Germline V CDR1 and CDR2: SEHNR, FQNEAQ (reference sequence). The CDR3 is 17 amino acids. The junction had 11 bases not matched to a gene; V was cut back by 5 bases and J by 1 base. As DNA, the CDR3 is TGTGCCAGCAGCGGCGTGCAGGGGGTATGGAGCAATCAGCCCCAGCATTTT. It codes for CASSGVQGVWSNQPQHF. The full variable domain, in which reference TRBV7-9 and TRBJ1-5 provide the parts outside the CDR3, is DTGVSQNPRHKITKRGQNVTFRCDPISEHNRLYWYRQTLGQGPEFLTYFQNEAQLEKSRLLSDRFSAERPKGSFSTLEIQRTEQGDSAMYLCASSGVQGVWSNQPQHFGDGTRLSIL.

This clonotype showed up many times. The chain has TRBV6-2 or TRBV6-3 and TRBJ2-5, with D maybe TRBD2 (6 bases). Between the trimmed V and J ends, which lost 2 bases and 1 base, there was a span of 11 bases. CDR1 MNHEY and CDR2 SVGEGT come from the germline V gene. The CDR3 is 15 residues long. The CDR3 spells CASSYGLRGQETQYF. CDR3 sequence (DNA): TGTGCCAGCAGTTACGGACTACGAGGCCAAGAGACCCAGTACTTC.

V gene TRBV5-1 combines with J gene TRBJ2-3; no definite D call. The CDR3 is made up of 13 amino acids. Germline V gives CDR1 SGHRS, CDR2 YFSETQ. V lost 0 bases, J lost 5 bases, and 7 bases lay in between. The CDR3 sequence: CASSLEYGDTQYF. The CDR3, as DNA: TGCGCCAGCAGCTTGGAGTATGGAGATACGCAGTATTTT.

V is TRBV9 and J is TRBJ1-1; 7 positions agree with TRBD1. Germline V CDR1 and CDR2: SGDLS, YYNGEE. The CDR3 spans 14 residues. V gave up 2 bases and J gave up 3 bases; unmatched junction bases: 4. The CDR3 spells CASSVTGEDTEAFF. Here the CDR3 DNA reads TGTGCCAGCAGCGTTACAGGGGAAGACACTGAAGCTTTCTTT.

This clonotype was detected only a few times. V usage is TRBV20-1 and J usage is TRBJ1-5; tentative D call: TRBD1 (5 bases). Germline CDR1 reads DFQATT; CDR2 reads SNEGSKA (reference sequence). Trimming left V 3 bases short and J 1 base short, with 10 bases between. The CDR3 is made up of 14 amino acids. CDR3 sequence (DNA): TGCAGTGCTAGTTTGGAGGGGAGCAATCAGCCCCAGCATTTT. Amino acid sequence: CSASLEGSNQPQHF.

The table lists this clonotype with a few counts. The V gene is TRBV4-3, the J gene TRBJ1-2; weak D call: TRBD1 (5 bases). Germline V CDR1 and CDR2: LGHNA, YSLEER. Trimming stripped 1 base from V and 4 bases from J, with 16 bases between. The CDR3 has 16 amino acids. As DNA, the CDR3 is TGCGCCAGCAGCCAAGTGATCGGCAGGGAGGGCTATGGCTACACCTTC. Its translation is CASSQVIGREGYGYTF.

J is TRBJ2-3 and V is TRBV7-2, with TRBD1 identical over 7 bases. Losses at the gene ends were 5 bases for V and 7 bases for J; bases not matched to a gene: 15. The CDR3 is 16 residues long. Germline CDR1 and CDR2: SGHTA and FQGNSA. CDR3 sequence reads: CASSPRAPGGSYTQYF. In DNA, the CDR3 is TGTGCCAGCAGCCCACGGGCTCCAGGGGGAAGTTATACGCAGTATTTT.

This clonotype has just a few counts. The rearrangement links TRBV12-3 or TRBV12-4 to TRBJ1-6; 7 nucleotides align to TRBD1. The CDR3 covers 16 residues. The ends lost 2 bases at V and 6 bases at J; junction bases unmatched: 7. The CDR3 protein is CASSLSAGQFNSPLHF. CDR3 coding DNA: TGTGCCAGCAGTTTAAGCGCGGGACAGTTTAATTCACCCCTCCACTTT.

This clonotype was counted only a few times. The chain joins TRBV12-3 or TRBV12-4 to TRBJ2-7; 10 positions agree with TRBD1. J gave up 6 bases and V 5 bases, and 7 bases lay outside the gene matches. The CDR3 contains 14 residues. In DNA, the CDR3 is TGTGCCAGCAGTCCGGCGGACAGGGGGTTCGAGCAGTACTTC. It codes for CASSPADRGFEQYF.

The chain joins TRBV5-1 to TRBJ2-7; D unresolved. CDR1 and CDR2 (germline): SGHRS, YFSETQ. The CDR3 consists of 13 residues. V lost 4 bases and J 1 base, leaving 9 bases between the germline ends. Here the CDR3 reads CASSRPESYEQYV. CDR3 bases: TGCGCCAGCAGCAGGCCCGAATCCTACGAGCAGTACGTC.

The V call is TRBV20-1, the J call TRBJ1-1, with D unresolved. This CDR3 contains 14 residues. The germline V gene has CDR1 DFQATT and CDR2 SNEGSKA (reference sequence). Trimming removed 4 bases from V and 1 base from J, with 13 bases in between. This CDR3 reads CSAKSTQANTEAFF. CDR3 sequence (DNA): TGCAGTGCTAAATCGACTCAAGCGAACACTGAAGCTTTCTTT.

The chain combines TRBV6-2 or TRBV6-3 with TRBJ2-7; D unclear. The CDR3 runs to 14 residues. Germline lookup yields CDR1 MNHEY and CDR2 SVGEGT. Trimming took off 7 bases at V and 1 base at J, with 14 bases between the two ends. CDR3: CASIPQDGSYEQYV. The CDR3 DNA reads as TGTGCCAGCATCCCCCAGGACGGGTCCTACGAGCAGTACGTC.

This clonotype came up a few times. This rearrangement joins TRBV7-2 to TRBJ1-1; 9 bases are a match to TRBD1. The CDR3 contains 13 residues. V was pared by 9 bases and J by 5 bases, with 7 bases of the junction left unmatched. Germline-derived CDR1 and CDR2 are SGHTA and FQGNSA. The CDR3 coding sequence is TGTGCCAGACTAGGACAGGGGAAAACTGAAGCTTTCTTT. Residues: CARLGQGKTEAFF.